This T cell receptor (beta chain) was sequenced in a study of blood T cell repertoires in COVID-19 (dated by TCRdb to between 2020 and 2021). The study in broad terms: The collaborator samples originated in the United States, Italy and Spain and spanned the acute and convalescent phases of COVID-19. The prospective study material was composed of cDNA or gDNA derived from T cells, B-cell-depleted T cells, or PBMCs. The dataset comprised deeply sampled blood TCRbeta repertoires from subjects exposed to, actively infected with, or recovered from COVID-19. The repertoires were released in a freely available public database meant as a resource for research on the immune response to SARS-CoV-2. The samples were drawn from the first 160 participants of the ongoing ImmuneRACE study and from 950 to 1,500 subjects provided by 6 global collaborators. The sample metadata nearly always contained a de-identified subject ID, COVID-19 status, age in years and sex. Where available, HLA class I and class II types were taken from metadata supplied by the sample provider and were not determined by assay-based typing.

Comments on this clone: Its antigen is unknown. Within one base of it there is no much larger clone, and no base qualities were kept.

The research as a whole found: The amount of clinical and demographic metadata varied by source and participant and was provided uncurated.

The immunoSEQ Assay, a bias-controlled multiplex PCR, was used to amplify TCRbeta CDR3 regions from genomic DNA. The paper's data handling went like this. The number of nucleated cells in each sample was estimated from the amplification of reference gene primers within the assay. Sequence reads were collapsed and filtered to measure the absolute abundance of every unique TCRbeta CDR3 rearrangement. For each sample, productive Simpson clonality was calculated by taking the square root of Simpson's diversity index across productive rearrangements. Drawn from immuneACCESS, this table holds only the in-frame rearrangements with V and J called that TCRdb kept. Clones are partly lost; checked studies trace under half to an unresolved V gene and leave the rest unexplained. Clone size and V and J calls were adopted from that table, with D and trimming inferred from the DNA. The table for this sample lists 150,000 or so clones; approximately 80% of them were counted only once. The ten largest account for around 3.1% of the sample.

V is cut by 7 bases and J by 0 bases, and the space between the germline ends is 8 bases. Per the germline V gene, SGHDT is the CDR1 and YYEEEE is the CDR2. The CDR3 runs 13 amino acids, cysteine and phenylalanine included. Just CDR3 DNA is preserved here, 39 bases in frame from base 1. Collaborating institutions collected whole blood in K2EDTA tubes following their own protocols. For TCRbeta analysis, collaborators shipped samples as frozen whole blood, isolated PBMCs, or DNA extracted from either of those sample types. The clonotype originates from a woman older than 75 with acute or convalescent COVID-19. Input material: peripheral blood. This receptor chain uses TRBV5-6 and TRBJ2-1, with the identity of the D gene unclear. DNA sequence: TGTGCCAGCTCCTATAGCTCCTACAATGAGCAGTTCTTC. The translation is CASSYSSYNEQFF.